These 24 T cell receptor beta chains came from one sample sequenced in a study of shared clonotypes between healthy human individuals. Data came from immunoSEQ multiplex PCR; TCRdb stores just in-frame clones and leaves some out. This repertoire shows around 1,100,000 clones, about 72% found once; its top ten account for about 0.89%. Sequencing was done on a sample of memory CD4+ T cells from PBMCs. Subset specified: CD45RA-negative fraction. Source of these receptors: a man aged 18 to 30 in good health. Some clones in this sample may be carry-over from other donors' samples.

V is TRBV27 and J is TRBJ2-7; 9 bases are shared with TRBD2. CDR3 length: 16 residues. The germline gives CDR1 MNHEY, CDR2 SMNVEV (reference sequence). V shed 3 bases and J 0 bases; nucleotides not matched to a gene: 6. CDR3 sequence: CASSLRVSGSSYEQYF. In DNA, the CDR3 is TGTGCCAGCAGTTTGAGGGTTAGCGGGAGCTCCTACGAGCAGTACTTC.

The V and J genes are TRBV29-1 and TRBJ1-3, with D possibly TRBD1 on 6 matching bases. CDR3 length: 14 amino acids. From germline, CDR1 is SQVTM and CDR2 ANQGSEA. Deletions cut 5 bases from V and 0 bases from J, with 11 bases between. The CDR3: CSVLGHFSGNTIYF. The CDR3 coding sequence is TGCAGCGTTTTGGGACACTTCTCTGGAAACACCATATATTTT.

The rearrangement joins TRBV28 to TRBJ2-7; 10 bases fit TRBD2. Per the germline V gene, CDR1 is MDHEN and CDR2 is SYDVKM. This CDR3 has 17 amino acids. J was trimmed by 0 bases and V by 5 bases; bases with no gene match: 10. The CDR3 spells CASSPRTSGLFSYEQYF. In DNA, the CDR3 is TGTGCCAGCAGTCCCCGGACTAGCGGTCTCTTCTCCTACGAGCAGTACTTC.

The J gene is TRBJ2-1, the V gene TRBV18; 9 positions match TRBD2. The CDR3 has 16 amino acids. Germline CDR1 reads KGHSH; CDR2 reads LQKENI. V shed 3 bases, J shed 4 bases, and the junction held 7 bases outside the gene matches. The CDR3 region has the DNA TGTGCCAGCTCACCCAGAAGCGGGAGGAGATACAATGAGCAGTTCTTC. Amino acids: CASSPRSGRRYNEQFF. Together with reference TRBV18 and TRBJ2-1, the CDR3 gives the full variable domain: NAGVMQNPRHLVRRRGQEARLRCSPMKGHSHVYWYRQLPEEGLKFMVYLQKENIIDESGMPKERFSAEFPKEGPSILRIQQVVRGDSAAYFCASSPRSGRRYNEQFFGPGTRLTVL.

Comments on this clone: A much larger clone sits a single nucleotide away, making a read error possible. The gene calls are TRBV30 and TRBJ2-7; TRBD2 matches at 7 bases. The germline CDR1 and CDR2 sequences are GTSNPN and SVGIG (reference sequence). With V trimmed by 8 bases and J by 6 bases, 16 bases remained unmatched. This CDR3 has 14 amino acids. The CDR3 coding sequence is TGTGCCGGATATGAGGGCGGGAGAGGGAGCGAGCAGTACTTC. Protein product: CAGYEGGRGSEQYF.

This clone appeared once. V usage is TRBV5-7 and J usage is TRBJ2-2, with a tentative D call TRBD2 (5 bases). TRBV5-7 is assigned to the ORF class and has an uncertain function. This CDR3 has 17 amino acids. Trimming left V 1 base short and J 3 bases short, with 16 bases between. The CDR3 DNA reads TGTGCCAGCAGCTTGCTTTCTAACCGGGATCACACCGGGGAGCTGTTTTTT. Protein: CASSLLSNRDHTGELFF.

The J gene is TRBJ1-5, the V gene TRBV5-6, with a possible D match to TRBD1 (6 bases). Trimming removed 4 bases at V and 5 bases at J, with 16 bases between. CDR1 is SGHDT, CDR2 YYEEEE, per germline. This CDR3 has 15 residues. DNA of the CDR3: TGTGCCAGCAGCCAACTTGGACAGCCCCATCAGCCCCAGCATTTT. Translated, it gives CASSQLGQPHQPQHF.

This clone has only a few counts. The chain uses TRBV28 and TRBJ1-1, with D possibly TRBD1 on 5 matching bases. The CDR3 runs 11 residues. The germline V gene has CDR1 MDHEN and CDR2 SYDVKM. The V end lost 5 bases, the J end lost 11 bases, and 12 bases lay between the germline ends. In DNA, the CDR3 is TGTGCCAGCAGTACTGTGGCAGGGGCTTTCTTT. It translates to CASSTVAGAFF.

J is TRBJ1-2 and V is TRBV6-5; TRBD1 matches at 9 bases. Germline lookup yields CDR1 MNHEY and CDR2 SVGAGI. V shed 3 bases, J shed 4 bases, and the junction held 6 bases outside the gene matches. This CDR3 contains 15 residues. The CDR3 nucleotides are TGTGCCAGCAGTTATATGGGGACAGGGATCTATGGCTACACCTTC. This sequence encodes CASSYMGTGIYGYTF.

There are a few counts of this clone. The chain joins TRBV4-2 to TRBJ2-3; TRBD2 aligns across 8 bases. With 0 bases clipped from V and 1 base from J, the junction kept 0 bases outside the gene matches. The CDR3 is 15 amino acids. Looked up from germline, CDR1 is LGHNA and CDR2 is YNFKEQ. The CDR3 DNA reads TGTGCCAGCAGCCAAGAGACTAGCGGCACAGATACGCAGTATTTT. Its protein product is CASSQETSGTDTQYF.

This chain links TRBV18 with TRBJ2-3; unclear D gene. The CDR3 totals 20 residues. Germline V lookup: CDR1 KGHSH, CDR2 LQKENI. V lost 3 bases to trimming and J lost 4 bases, with 29 bases between them. CDR3 nucleotide sequence: TGTGCCAGCTCACCCCAGGATCTAGGGATAAGTTCCGTCTTCTCAGATACGCAGTATTTT. Protein sequence: CASSPQDLGISSVFSDTQYF.

This sequence joins TRBV2 and TRBJ1-2, with 10 positions matching TRBD1. Per germline, CDR1 SNHLY and CDR2 FYNNEI. The CDR3 totals 14 residues. Trimming at V came to 10 bases and at J to 2 bases, leaving 7 bases not matched to a gene. CDR3 nucleotides: TGTGCCATTCCGACAGGGGGCGACAACTATGGCTACACCTTC. Protein sequence: CAIPTGGDNYGYTF.

J is TRBJ1-1 and V is TRBV5-6; possible D gene TRBD1, 5 bases. Germline V CDR1 and CDR2: SGHDT, YYEEEE. Trimming cost V 0 bases and J 4 bases, with 13 bases left between them. The CDR3 loop spans 15 amino acids. This chain's CDR3 is CASSLVPGFGTEAFF. The CDR3, as DNA: TGTGCCAGCAGCTTGGTCCCAGGGTTTGGCACTGAAGCTTTCTTT.

The V call is TRBV28, the J call TRBJ2-5; TRBD1 matches at 7 bases. The CDR3 is 15 residues long. Trimming at V came to 6 bases and at J to 11 bases, leaving 18 bases not matched to a gene. CDR1 is MDHEN, CDR2 SYDVKM, per germline. CDR3 in DNA: TGTGCCAGCAGCCCCGGAGACAGGGATGTGGTCGGGCAGTACTTC. It specifies CASSPGDRDVVGQYF. Supplemented by reference TRBV28 and TRBJ2-5, the full variable domain reads DVKVTQSSRYLVKRTGEKVFLECVQDMDHENMFWYRQDPGLGLRLIYFSYDVKMKEKGDIPEGYSVSREKKERFSLILESASTNQTSMYLCASSPGDRDVVGQYFGPGTRLLVL.

This chain uses TRBV5-1 with TRBJ1-3, with D possibly being TRBD1 (6 bases). V lost 4 bases to trimming and J lost 2 bases, with 16 bases between them. From germline, CDR1 is SGHRS and CDR2 YFSETQ. The length of the CDR3 is 16 residues. CDR3 nucleotides: TGCGCCAGCAGCGCCGAATCAACAGGGACTGGAAACACCATATATTTT. Translation: CASSAESTGTGNTIYF.

This chain joins TRBV7-6 and TRBJ2-3; 7 bases line up with TRBD1. V gave up 1 base and J gave up 0 bases; unmatched junction bases: 4. This CDR3 comprises 16 residues. Germline values: CDR1 SGHVS, CDR2 FNYEAQ. The CDR3 reads CASSLGTQGSTDTQYF. DNA of the CDR3: TGTGCCAGCAGCTTAGGGACACAGGGGAGCACAGATACGCAGTATTTT.

The V gene is TRBV5-1, the J gene TRBJ2-6; D not certain. V lost 4 bases, J lost 0 bases, and 5 bases lay in between. The CDR3 extends over 14 amino acids. From germline, CDR1 is SGHRS and CDR2 YFSETQ. The CDR3 sequence is CASSPDSGANVLTF. The CDR3 bases are TGCGCCAGCAGCCCGGACTCTGGGGCCAACGTCCTGACTTTC.

V is TRBV30 and J is TRBJ2-3; TRBD2 matches 7 bases. CDR1 is GTSNPN and CDR2 is SVGIG in the germline V gene (reference sequence). The CDR3 has 14 residues. J lost 0 bases, V lost 4 bases, and 4 bases had no gene match. The CDR3 DNA sequence: TGTGCCTGGAAGGGCGGGAGCAGCACAGATACGCAGTATTTT. Residues: CAWKGGSSTDTQYF. Drawing the rest from reference TRBV30 and TRBJ2-3, the complete variable domain is SQTIHQWPATLVQPVGSPLSLECTVEGTSNPNLYWYRQAAGRGLQLLFYSVGIGQISSEVPQNLSASRPQDRQFILSSKKLLLSDSGFYLCAWKGGSSTDTQYFGPGTRLTVL.

In the case of this clone: This CDR3 is also generated by other DNA sequences in the sample. V and J are TRBV9 and TRBJ2-3; D ambiguous. V lost 0 bases to trimming and J lost 1 base, with 9 bases between them. The CDR3 loop spans 15 amino acids. CDR1 and CDR2 from the germline V gene are SGDLS and YYNGEE. The CDR3 region has the DNA TGTGCCAGCAGCGTAGTGGGTGGTGGCACAGATACGCAGTATTTT. It translates to CASSVVGGGTDTQYF.

The sample holds a few counts of this clone. V gene TRBV2 combines with J gene TRBJ1-2; the D is unclear. Germline V gene sequence: CDR1 SNHLY, CDR2 FYNNEI. V gave up 2 bases and J gave up 4 bases, with 11 bases separating them. The CDR3 contains 14 residues. The DNA of the CDR3 is TGTGCCAGCAGTGAACGGATTAACTCCTATGGCTACACCTTC. Residues: CASSERINSYGYTF. Full variable domain (remainder filled in from reference TRBV2 and TRBJ1-2): EPEVTQTPSHQVTQMGQEVILRCVPISNHLYFYWYRQILGQKVEFLVSFYNNEISEKSEIFDDQFSVERPDGSNFTLKIRSTKLEDSAMYFCASSERINSYGYTFGSGTRLTVV.

This sequence joins TRBV5-1 and TRBJ2-7, with 8 nucleotides matching TRBD1. This CDR3 comprises 16 residues. Germline V gene lookup returns CDR1 SGHRS and CDR2 YFSETQ. Trimming took 0 bases from V and 3 from J; bases not matched to a gene: 8. The CDR3 DNA reads as TGCGCCAGCAGCTTGGGTCGGGACAGGTTATTCTACGAGCAGTACTTC. It translates to CASSLGRDRLFYEQYF.

A single count supports this clone. V is TRBV7-3 and J is TRBJ2-2, with 13 bases lining up with TRBD2. J lost 4 bases, V lost 4 bases, and 6 bases had no gene match. The germline V gene has CDR1 SGHTA and CDR2 FQGTGA. The length of the CDR3 is 17 residues. CDR3 coding DNA: TGTGCCAGCAGCTCGTTGGGACTAGCGGGAAGCACCGGGGAGCTGTTTTTT. Translating it yields CASSSLGLAGSTGELFF.

The rearrangement uses TRBV4-1 and TRBJ1-5, with TRBD1 matching over 8 bases. In germline, CDR1 is MGHRA, CDR2 YSYEKL. The CDR3 length is 18 residues. V was pared by 5 bases and J by 6 bases, with 18 bases of the junction left unmatched. CDR3 in DNA: TGCGCCAGCAGCGCTCGAGCTGCTGGACAGGGATCCCTTCAGCCCCAGCATTTT. The encoded protein is CASSARAAGQGSLQPQHF.

The J gene is TRBJ2-2, the V gene TRBV19; tentatively, D is TRBD1 or TRBD2 (5 bases each). The germline V and J ends were trimmed by 5 bases and 4 bases, with 14 bases remaining between them. Germline CDR1 is LNHDA and CDR2 is SQIVND (reference sequence). The CDR3 covers 15 residues. CDR3 DNA sequence: TGTGCCAGTAGTTCCCCGGGACGGGCCACCGGGGAGCTGTTTTTT. It is translated as CASSSPGRATGELFF.